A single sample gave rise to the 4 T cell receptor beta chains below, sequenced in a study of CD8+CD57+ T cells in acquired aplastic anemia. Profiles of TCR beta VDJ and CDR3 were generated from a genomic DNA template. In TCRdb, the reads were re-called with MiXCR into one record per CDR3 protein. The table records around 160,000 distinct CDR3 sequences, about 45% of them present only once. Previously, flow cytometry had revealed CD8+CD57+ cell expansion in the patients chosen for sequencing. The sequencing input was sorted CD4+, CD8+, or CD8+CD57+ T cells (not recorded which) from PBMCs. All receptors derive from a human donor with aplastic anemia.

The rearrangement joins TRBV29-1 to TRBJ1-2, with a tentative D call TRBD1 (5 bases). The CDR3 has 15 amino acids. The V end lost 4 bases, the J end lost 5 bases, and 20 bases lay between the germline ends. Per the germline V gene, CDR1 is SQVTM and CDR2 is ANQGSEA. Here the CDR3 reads CSVGTVGGGVYGYTF. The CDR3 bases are TGCAGCGTTGGGACCGTCGGGGGGGGTGTGTATGGCTACACCTTC. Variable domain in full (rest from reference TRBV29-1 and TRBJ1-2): SAVISQKPSRDICQRGTSLTIQCQVDSQVTMMFWYRQQPGQSLTLIATANQGSEATYESGFVIDKFPISRPNLTFSTLTVSNMSPEDSSIYLCSVGTVGGGVYGYTFGSGTRLTVV.

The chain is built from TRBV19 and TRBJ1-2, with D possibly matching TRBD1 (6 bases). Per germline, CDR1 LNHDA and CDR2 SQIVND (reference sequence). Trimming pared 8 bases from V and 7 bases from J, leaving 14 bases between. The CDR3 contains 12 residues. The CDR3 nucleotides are TGTGCCAGTTCTCAAGGGGGTTTTGGCTACACCTTC. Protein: CASSQGGFGYTF.

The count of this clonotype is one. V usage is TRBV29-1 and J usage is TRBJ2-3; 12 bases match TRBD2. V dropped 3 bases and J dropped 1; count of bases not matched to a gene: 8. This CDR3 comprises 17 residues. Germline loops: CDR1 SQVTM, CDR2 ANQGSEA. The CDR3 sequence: CSVERTLAGGGTDTQYF. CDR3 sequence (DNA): TGCAGCGTTGAGCGAACCCTAGCGGGAGGGGGCACAGATACGCAGTATTTT.

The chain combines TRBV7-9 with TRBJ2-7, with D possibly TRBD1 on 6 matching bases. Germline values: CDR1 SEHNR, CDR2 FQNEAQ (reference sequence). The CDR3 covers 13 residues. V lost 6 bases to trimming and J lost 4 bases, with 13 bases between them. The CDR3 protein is CASSYRQDYEQYF. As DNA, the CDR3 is TGTGCCAGCAGTTACCGACAGGATTACGAGCAGTACTTC.